A selection of T cell receptor beta chains follows, all from one sample in a study of identical twins. Using its own MiXCR run on the 5' RACE reads, TCRdb lists one record per CDR3 protein. The sample holds hundreds of thousands of distinct CDR3 sequences, around 6.1% seen once. Sequencing was done on a sample of naive T cells sorted from blood. These receptors originate from a man aged 18 to 29 in good health. Each CDR3 is given with its conserved first and last residue.

v_call	cdr3_aa
TRBV5-1	CASSLIAGARVGNEQFF
TRBV5-1	CASRTDRKSEQYF
TRBV20-1	CSESPIRGTVAYEQYF
TRBV3-1	CASSRGGLNYGYTF
TRBV24-1	CATSDFSGSSSQETQYF
TRBV29-1	CSVDASGRVGELFF
TRBV12-3/TRBV12-4	CASSLRQGGGGELFF
TRBV14	CASSLFGVEAFF
TRBV7-9	CASSLALAEYNEQFF
TRBV11-2	CASSSGTSAQYF
TRBV6-2/TRBV6-3	CASSYLAGKNEQFF
TRBV12-3/TRBV12-4	CASSFQGYEQYF
TRBV12-3/TRBV12-4	CASSLGPTSARDGELFF
TRBV5-1	CASSQDPGRGETQYF
TRBV13	CASSLAGKTQYF
TRBV20-1	CSAGASGKQYF
TRBV29-1	CSVVGGQGAGQYF
TRBV9	CASSAGQGPTTDTQYF
TRBV6-2/TRBV6-3	CASSPGVSDEQYF
TRBV5-1	CASSLPPWNEQFF
TRBV7-2	CASSLEAGVPQPQHF
TRBV11-2	CASSINRGNEQFF
TRBV7-9	CASSLGTRNTIYF
TRBV4-3	CASSQRPSGEKLFF
TRBV7-9	CASSLGGGRRTGELFF
TRBV12-3/TRBV12-4	CASTGQFGQPQHF
TRBV5-4	CASSTLGTGGGYEQFF
TRBV24-1	CATSDLVSGPDTQYF
TRBV5-1	CASSLGSLADTDTQYF
TRBV10-3	CAISDWGSEAFF
TRBV12-3/TRBV12-4	CASSPSGTAYNEQFF
TRBV12-3/TRBV12-4	CASSFALDRDYGYTF
TRBV29-1	CSVGAGRYNEQFF
TRBV19	CASSRQGFADTQYF
TRBV7-9	CASSPFGGSFPDTQYF
TRBV6-2/TRBV6-3	CASRWTSGRLSTDTQYF
TRBV10-3	CAIRGLADTDTQYF
TRBV20-1	CSARELPGQGLSMNTEAFF
TRBV13	CASSLARDPMGKNIQYF
TRBV6-5	CASSYKSNSYNEQFF
TRBV2	CASSGTRFIDEQYF
TRBV19	CASSQIAFSYNEQFF
TRBV13	CASSFRRNQETQYF
TRBV18	CASSPLGQGAYNEQFF
TRBV4-1	CASSQDGTDNTGELFF
TRBV11-2	CASSLDPPNEQFF
TRBV5-1	CASGFGGTESYNEQFF
TRBV20-1	CSARDPLYREGSGANVLTF
TRBV29-1	CSARTSGGNEQFF
TRBV7-9	CASSPLRTAHSEAFF
TRBV20-1	CSATGSPYEQYF
TRBV29-1	CSVDGGLLPDTQYF